This TCR beta chain was sequenced in a study of CD8 T cells in ankylosing spondylitis. About this clonotype: Its antigen is still unknown.

The V gene's germline CDR1 is MNHEY and CDR2 SVGAGI. V lost 0 bases, J lost 0 bases, and 5 bases stayed unmatched. This CDR3 contains 18 residues. TCRdb reprocessed the 5' RACE reads via MiXCR and lists one record per CDR3 protein. The sample lists 200,000 to 250,000 distinct CDR3 sequences, around 17% occurring once. Overall study findings and caveats: Certain motif variants had earlier been reported in reactive arthritis synovial fluid and blood. Ankylosing spondylitis blood seemed to carry a telltale TCR beta motif made of eight highly homologous variants. Disease-associated clonotypes exhibited CD8+ identity and were relatively infrequent in peripheral blood. Reportedly, significant enrichment of disease-linked clones occurred in matched ankylosing spondylitis synovial fluid.

Material for sequencing was blood, either unsorted or a sorted T cell fraction (not recorded which). V usage is TRBV6-5 and J usage is TRBJ1-6; 7 bases align to TRBD1. The sequence derives from a male donor with ankylosing spondylitis. CDR3 coding DNA: TGTGCCAGCAGTTACTCAAATCAGGGGGGCTCCTATAATTCACCCCTCCACTTT. As protein: CASSYSNQGGSYNSPLHF.